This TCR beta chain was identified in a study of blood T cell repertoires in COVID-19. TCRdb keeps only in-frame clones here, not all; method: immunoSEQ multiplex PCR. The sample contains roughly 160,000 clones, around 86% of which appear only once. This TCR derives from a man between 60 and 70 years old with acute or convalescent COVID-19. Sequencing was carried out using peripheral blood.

DNA for the CDR3: TGTGCCAGCAGCTTTCAGGGTAATAATGAAAAACTGTTTTTT. Translating it yields CASSFQGNNEKLFF. The chain joins TRBV7-9 to TRBJ1-4; TRBD1 is a possible D gene (5 bases). CDR3 length: 14 amino acids. The germline CDR1 and CDR2 sequences are SEHNR and FQNEAQ (reference sequence). The germline V and J ends were trimmed by 3 bases and 4 bases, with 9 bases remaining between them.